The entry that follows covers one T cell receptor (beta chain) sequence. The CDR3 has 12 amino acids. Germline lookup yields CDR1 MDHEN and CDR2 SYDVKM. Deletions cut 5 bases from V and 3 bases from J, with 7 bases between. Method: immunoSEQ multiplex PCR; TCRdb's copy keeps in-frame clones and lacks some. Of 300,000 to 400,000 clones listed, 73% are singletons. Healthy and HIV-negative, the adult donors had no recent acute infections or vaccinations. This specimen comes from a study of shared clonotypes between healthy human individuals. Study summary: Each donor's CD8 memory used one plate, CD8 naive two, each CD4 subset three.

This clonotype was obtained from a man younger than 40 in good health. The chain has TRBV28 and TRBJ1-2, with D possibly matching TRBD1 (5 bases). The sample taken for sequencing was memory CD4+ T cells sorted from blood. Subset noted: CD45RA-negative fraction. CDR3 loop: CASSVGDYGYTF. CDR3 sequence (DNA): TGTGCCAGCAGTGTAGGGGACTATGGCTACACCTTC.